The rows below give T cell receptor beta chains drawn from one sample of a study of T cells in tuberculosis. Assay used: immunoSEQ multiplex PCR; TCRdb lists only in-frame clones, some missing. The data show 30,000 to 35,000 clones, 91% seen once. The input for sequencing was PBMCs, taken at tuberculosis diagnosis. The receptors were gathered from an adult with tuberculosis. Both conserved end residues are part of each CDR3. A D gene is named only where the DNA matches it firmly. Size is stated for part of the rows, as once, few or many counts, or as a class when the clone is expanded.

clone_size	d_call	v_call	j_call	cdr3_aa	cdr3_nt
NA	NA	TRBV7-2	TRBJ2-1	CASSLAIARGAYNEQFF	TGTGCCAGCAGCTTAGCGATCGCGCGGGGAGCCTACAATGAGCAGTTCTTC
NA	NA	TRBV5-1	TRBJ2-5	CASSRGGAGETQYF	TGCGCCAGCAGTAGAGGGGGGGCTGGCGAGACCCAGTACTTC
NA	TRBD2	TRBV5-1	TRBJ2-1	CASSSLAGAYNEQFF	TGCGCCAGCAGCTCACTAGCGGGAGCCTACAATGAGCAGTTCTTC
NA	TRBD1	TRBV7-2	TRBJ2-4	CASSSDRGAKNIQYF	TGTGCCAGCAGCTCGGACAGGGGAGCCAAAAACATTCAGTACTTC
NA	TRBD1	TRBV15	TRBJ2-7	CATSIRDSPLGEQYF	TGTGCCACCTCTATCCGGGACAGCCCTTTGGGGGAGCAGTACTTC
NA	TRBD1	TRBV2	TRBJ2-7	CASSEETGGHEQYF	TGTGCCAGCAGTGAGGAGACAGGGGGCCACGAGCAGTACTTC
NA	TRBD2	TRBV7-8	TRBJ2-2	CASRVAGNTGELFF	TGTGCCAGCCGGGTAGCGGGGAACACCGGGGAGCTGTTTTTT
NA	NA	TRBV13	TRBJ2-3	CASSFRDSKRDTQYF	TGTGCCAGCAGCTTCCGGGACTCCAAAAGGGATACGCAGTATTTT
NA	TRBD2	TRBV11-2	TRBJ2-4	CASSPSGDAAIQYF	TGTGCCAGCAGCCCTAGCGGGGACGCCGCCATTCAGTACTTC
NA	TRBD2	TRBV6-6	TRBJ2-7	CASAGLAGGEYF	TGTGCCAGCGCTGGACTAGCGGGGGGGGAGTACTTC
NA	NA	TRBV11-3	TRBJ1-2	CASSHTEQGYTF	TGTGCCAGCAGCCACACGGAGCAAGGCTACACCTTC
NA	NA	TRBV30	TRBJ1-1	CAWSSQLLREKNTEAFF	TGTGCCTGGAGTTCTCAACTACTCCGGGAAAAGAACACTGAAGCTTTCTTT
NA	TRBD1	TRBV15	TRBJ1-2	CATSPPGDRDGGYTF	TGTGCCACCAGCCCCCCTGGGGACAGGGATGGGGGCTACACCTTC
NA	TRBD2	TRBV4-2	TRBJ2-1	CASSQPPGGGHDEQFF	TGTGCCAGCAGCCAACCGCCTGGCGGGGGGCATGATGAGCAGTTCTTC
NA	TRBD1	TRBV5-6	TRBJ1-5	CASSLRRDSKMSQPQHF	TGTGCCAGCAGCTTGCGAAGGGACAGTAAGATGAGTCAGCCCCAGCATTTT
NA	NA	TRBV2	TRBJ2-6	CASSEGTASLSGANVLTF	TGTGCCAGCAGTGAAGGGACAGCCTCCCTCTCTGGGGCCAACGTCCTGACTTTC
NA	TRBD1	TRBV11-2	TRBJ1-5	CASSLTKGGQPQHF	TGTGCCAGCAGCTTGACAAAAGGGGGCCAGCCCCAGCATTTT
NA	TRBD1	TRBV28	TRBJ1-2	CASSFELGRGHGYTF	TGTGCCAGCAGTTTTGAATTGGGCAGGGGGCATGGCTACACCTTC
NA	NA	TRBV7-3	TRBJ2-1	CASSLTDRSRGEQFF	TGTGCCAGCAGCTTAACCGATAGGAGTCGAGGTGAGCAGTTCTTC
once	NA	TRBV18	TRBJ1-2	CASSADSTANYGYTF	TGTGCCAGCTCAGCGGACAGTACGGCTAACTATGGCTACACCTTC
few	TRBD1	TRBV7-3	TRBJ2-5	CASSETGGMGETQYF	TGTGCCAGCAGCGAAACAGGGGGCATGGGGGAGACCCAGTACTTC
NA	NA	TRBV21-1	TRBJ1-6	CASRTGQRVRNSPLHF	TGTGCCAGCAGAACGGGACAGCGGGTCCGGAATTCACCCCTCCACTTT
NA	NA	TRBV10-3	TRBJ2-4	CAISEKDRYIQYF	TGTGCCATCAGTGAAAAAGACAGATACATTCAGTACTTC
NA	TRBD2	TRBV7-3	TRBJ2-1	CASSQGLAGDEQFF	TGTGCCAGCAGCCAAGGACTAGCGGGGGATGAGCAGTTCTTC
NA	TRBD2	TRBV11-2	TRBJ2-1	CASSFFRTSGGSSYEQFF	TGTGCCAGCAGCTTTTTCAGGACTAGCGGGGGGTCTAGTTATGAGCAGTTCTTC
once	NA	TRBV6-5	TRBJ1-5	CASSLTGFGNQPQHF	TGCGCCAGCAGCTTAACGGGGTTTGGCAATCAGCCCCAGCATTTT
NA	NA	TRBV4-1	TRBJ2-3	CASSQEGGADTQYF	TGCGCCAGCAGCCAAGAAGGCGGCGCAGATACGCAGTATTTT
NA	TRBD2	TRBV7-8	TRBJ2-5	CAIKQRGGRETQYF	TGTGCCATCAAACAGCGGGGGGGCCGCGAGACCCAGTACTTC
NA	NA	TRBV19	TRBJ2-7	CASSRTASYEQYF	TGTGCCAGTAGTAGGACAGCTTCCTACGAGCAGTACTTC
few	NA	TRBV2	TRBJ1-2	CASSGRRAGYTF	TGTGCCAGCAGTGGTCGGAGGGCTGGCTACACCTTC
NA	NA	TRBV27	TRBJ2-5	CASNREETQYF	TGTGCCAGCAACAGGGAAGAGACCCAGTACTTC
NA	TRBD2	TRBV7-3	TRBJ2-1	CASSQTQAGGPGEQFF	TGTGCCAGCAGCCAAACCCAAGCGGGGGGGCCCGGTGAGCAGTTCTTC
NA	NA	TRBV7-8	TRBJ2-5	CASSSGSGLQETQYF	TGTGCCAGCAGCTCAGGTTCGGGGTTGCAAGAGACCCAGTACTTC
NA	NA	TRBV13	TRBJ2-6	CASSLVGSGANVLTF	TGTGCCAGCAGCTTAGTCGGCTCTGGGGCCAACGTCCTGACTTTC
NA	NA	TRBV6-5	TRBJ1-6	CASSYSIQGLSPLHF	TGTGCCAGCAGTTACTCGATTCAGGGGCTCTCACCCCTCCACTTT
few	TRBD2	TRBV2	TRBJ2-5	CASSPSGGGETQYF	TGTGCCAGCAGTCCCAGCGGGGGGGGAGAGACCCAGTACTTC
NA	TRBD1	TRBV5-1	TRBJ1-1	CASSIQGVGTEAFF	TGCGCCAGCAGCATACAGGGGGTGGGCACTGAAGCTTTCTTT
NA	TRBD2	TRBV28	TRBJ2-5	CASSLLSPAGFEETQYF	TGTGCCAGCAGTTTACTCTCGCCAGCGGGGTTTGAAGAGACCCAGTACTTC
NA	NA	TRBV5-8	TRBJ1-6	CASRKGTYNSPLHF	TGTGCCAGCAGGAAGGGGACCTATAATTCACCCCTCCACTTT
NA	NA	TRBV5-1	TRBJ2-3	CASSSVQVTDTQYF	TGCGCCAGCAGCTCCGTACAGGTAACAGATACGCAGTATTTT
NA	TRBD1	TRBV19	TRBJ1-2	CASSALDRFNYGYTF	TGTGCCAGTAGTGCTCTGGACAGGTTCAACTATGGCTACACCTTC